One TCR beta chain is described in this entry. This sample was included in a study of neoadjuvant anti-PD-1 for oral cavity cancer. Between the trimmed V and J ends, which lost 6 bases and 5 bases, there was a span of 14 bases. Germline CDR1 and CDR2: SGHRS and YFSETQ. This CDR3 spans 13 amino acids. Sequenced by immunoSEQ multiplex PCR; TCRdb stores in-frame clones only, minus some. This sample has roughly 10,000 clones, with over 40% found just once. The sequence was collected from a person between 40 and 85 years old with oral cavity squamous cell carcinoma. V and J are TRBV5-1 and TRBJ2-5; perhaps TRBD1 as D (6 bases). The material was tumor tissue, obtained before nivolumab (anti-PD-1) treatment. This CDR3 is CASTAGRGETQYF. The CDR3, as DNA: TGCGCCAGCACCGCCGGTAGGGGGGAGACCCAGTACTTC.